This T cell receptor (beta chain) derives from a study of PD-1 blockade in mismatch repair-deficient tumors (dated by TCRdb to the late 2010s). For context, the study as a whole: Between September 2013 and late 2016, 86 consecutive patients with about 11 mismatch repair-deficient cancer types, all previously treated and progressing, were enrolled in the trial. Tumor-associated T cell clones were tracked in the peripheral blood of patients responding to PD-1 blockade by deep sequencing of TCR CDR3 regions.

The germline V gene (reference sequence) specifies LNHNV as CDR1 and YYDKDF as CDR2. V is trimmed back by 5 bases and J by 3 bases, and the junction contains 6 bases that no gene match accounts for. Measured from the cysteine to the phenylalanine, the CDR3 is 14 residues long. The retained sequence is limited to the CDR3, 42 bases, with the frame set at the first base. The library was built by means of the immunoSEQ multiplex PCR assay. The table was pulled from immuneACCESS by TCRdb, which kept in-frame rearrangements only. Such tables lose some clones; where checked, under half of the loss comes from unresolved V genes, and the rest has no known cause. The sample table records about 130,000 clones; 88% of these occur just once. Around 11% of the sample is in the top ten clones. Overall study results and their limits: After pembrolizumab, tumor-resident clones, which were often undetectable in blood before treatment, expanded rapidly and then contracted, generally ahead of radiologic responses.

For every enrolled patient, mismatch repair deficiency was confirmed by either polymerase chain reaction or immunohistochemistry. TCR sequencing was performed for a few patients who responded to pembrolizumab therapy. In the phase II trial, pembrolizumab PD-1 blockade was tested prospectively in advanced mismatch repair-deficient cancers, no matter which tissue of origin the cancers came from. Peripheral blood T cell samples were gathered serially, both before PD-1 blockade started and at multiple time points afterward. Blood sampling times were reported as weeks after the first pembrolizumab dose. Details on this clone: What this receptor recognizes is not known. No base-level quality is on record; no much larger clone is a single base apart.

The starting material was peripheral blood, obtained 72 weeks after starting pembrolizumab. This sequence was found in an adult with mismatch repair-deficient cancer. The sequence is built from TRBV15 and TRBJ2-7; TRBD2 matches 8 bases in the middle. The DNA is TGTGCCACCAGCGGGCTAGCGGGCGACTACGAGCAGTACTTC. Translated, this gives CATSGLAGDYEQYF.